This note documents a single T cell receptor (beta chain) sequence. What this receptor recognizes is not known. Per-nucleotide qualities are absent, and no much larger clonotype sits a single base away. Receptors were amplified or captured by the immunoSEQ multiplex PCR assay. A mixture of 60 forward primers for TCR Vbeta segments and 13 reverse primers for TCR Jbeta segments was used in the multiplex PCR. A multiplex PCR assay on genomic DNA amplified the CDR3 region of rearranged TCR beta genes. Amplified TCR beta libraries were sequenced as 87-base-pair reads on the Illumina HiSeq System. The study's processing was this. In a later analysis, roughly 80 million unique TCR beta chains were counted across the roughly 670 repertoires, and roughly 9.9 million of these chains were shared by at least two donors. Raw reads were error-corrected and collapsed into unique sequences with a nearest-neighbor algorithm that merged closely related sequences to remove PCR and sequencing errors. V, D and J gene segments were assigned by aligning CDR3 sequences to IMGT reference sequences. For a sequence to be retained, at least a six-nucleotide match to both a V gene segment and a J gene segment was required. Rearrangements were classified as productive when the CDR3 lacked stop codons and remained in frame with V and J, and all other rearrangements were classified as non-productive. CDR3 was defined according to IMGT convention as the region running from the second conserved V-encoded cysteine to the conserved J-encoded phenylalanine. The earlier analysis of about 620 of the donors excluded sequences that lacked an unambiguous match to a single V gene segment. In an earlier analysis of a few hundred of the donors, V segments were called functional above 56.7% productive rearrangements and were called segregating when the between-donor standard deviation exceeded 5%. A statistical classification framework was built to diagnose cytomegalovirus status from the catalog of TCR beta chain sequences. A later analysis assigned V and J genes by comparing TCR nucleotide sequences with IMGT/GENE-DB human TR gene sequences. Using the TCRdist pipeline, a later analysis assigned CDR3 sequences along with most-parsimonious VDJ recombination scenarios. In a later analysis, each TCR beta chain was defined by its CDR3 amino acid sequence together with its V-gene family, and reads lacking a unique V-gene family were excluded. In a later analysis, around 600 highly shared, low-generation-probability nucleotide sequences were removed to address suspected cross-contamination and a sequencing artifact. In a later analysis, a clonal expansion index was calculated for each public chain from normalized within-repertoire ranks of inferred template counts. In a later analysis, generation probabilities were computed using a VDJ recombination model fitted to out-of-frame rearrangements, and the results were checked against IGoR. In a later analysis, TCR-TCR, TCR-HLA and TCR-CMV co-occurrence was scored with hypergeometric tests, and a repertoire-size bias correction was applied to TCR pairs. False discovery rates were estimated in a later analysis by permuting HLA or CMV assignments 20 times. In a later analysis, co-occurring TCRs were grouped using DBSCAN, with TCRdist sequence similarity added in when clustering inside HLA-allele-positive subsets. Co-occurrence clustering excluded repertoires with fewer than 30,000 or more than 120,000 public chains, plus five with anomalous nucleotide sharing. TCRdb provides this immuneACCESS table in a form limited to in-frame rearrangements. Some clones are lacking; in checked studies, under half of them reflect an unresolved V gene, and why the rest are absent is not known. The V and J calls and clone size are taken from that table; D and trimming were inferred from the DNA. Here the sample has around 150,000 clones; about 83% occur a single time. In total, the top ten clones hold 0.85% of the sample.

The germline V and J ends show losses of 6 bases and 4 bases respectively, and no gene match explains 4 bases of the junction. The germline V gene encodes CDR1 SNHLY and CDR2 FYNNEI. The CDR3 holds 13 amino acids from the cysteine to the phenylalanine. The kept DNA is CDR3 alone, 39 bases in frame from the first base. The cohort was made up of approximately 700 healthy bone marrow donors. All cohort members were sampled while nominally healthy, although unrecorded immune exposures were likely present. The donor was CMV seronegative and belonged to the group of approximately 320 seronegative cohort members. A peripheral blood sample was collected from each donor, and TCR beta sequencing was performed on peripheral blood mononuclear cells. The Qiagen DNeasy Blood Extraction Kit was used to extract genomic DNA from the blood cell samples. This sample was included in a study of cytomegalovirus exposure and HLA in healthy donors (dated by TCRdb to 2017 to 2019). Broadly, across the study: According to an earlier analysis of 587 of the donors, about 179 million T cells yielded some 110 million unique TCR beta sequences and less than 300 Gb of sequence data. An early release that covered around 590 HLA-typed donors contained around 300 gigabases of sequencing data and around 85 million unique TCR sequences. Of the roughly 400 genotyped donors, approximately 80% fell in the genetic ancestry cluster associated with self-reported Caucasian donors. The study aimed to test whether signatures of past pathogen exposure could be identified by cataloging public T cell receptors. Using immunosequencing, the study profiled T cell repertoires from 500 to 800 subjects and related those repertoires to cytomegalovirus serostatus. A separate validation cohort of some 130 different subjects was used in addition to the roughly 670-subject first cohort. To predict cytomegalovirus infection status, the study brought together high-throughput TCR immunosequencing, statistical association of individual TCRs with disease status, and machine learning. In a later analysis, previously published TCR beta repertoires from 666 donors were re-analyzed and high-resolution HLA genotyping was added so that TCR occurrence patterns could be studied. Rather than using new phenotypic data, the later analysis identified candidate immune exposures from TCR beta sequences and from how often those sequences occurred across donors. An earlier analysis of 587 of the donors used high-throughput TCR beta sequencing to judge whether each TCR beta V gene segment behaved as functional or pseudogenic. Alongside the repertoire data, information on donor age, sex, ethnicity and CMV serostatus was compiled. A later genetic analysis used genome-wide SNP genotypes for about 60% of the roughly 700 donors, treating that subset as a discovery cohort. Every repertoire in the discovery cohort had been generated on one and the same sequencing platform. Both class I and class II loci were covered by HLA typing, at four-digit resolution. The number of donors typed differed by locus, with roughly 620-630 for A, B, C, DRB1 and DQB1, 522 for DQA1, 600 to 610 for DPA1, and under 490 for DPB1. A handful of DR-DQ haplotypes were handled as single units for association and clustering because linkage in the cohort was strong. On average, roughly 250,000 unique TCR beta nucleotide sequences were sequenced per donor among about 400 genotyped donors of the cohort, with about 17% of those sequences being non-productive. Points the paper makes about the study in general: In a later genetic analysis, a missense DCLRE1C variant was associated with V-gene and J-gene trimming of TCR beta chains, and the association was replicated in an independent cohort. Because the 87-base-pair reads could not distinguish some IMGT-functional V segments, including TRBV6-2 and TRBV6-3, those segments were excluded. Linkage disequilibrium might explain the correlated functional status among segregating V segments, but an unknown experimental factor could not be excluded. The study gave a list of roughly 150 TCR beta chains associated with cytomegalovirus. HLA typing was unavailable for some donors at each locus, so association tests used only the typed subset. A later analysis associated about 17,000 TCR beta sequences with specific HLA alleles at a false discovery rate of 0.05. Roughly 15 rarely observed V segments, including chromosome 9 orphons, were excluded from the earlier analysis of approximately 500 of the donors because counts were too low. The authors suggested that the approach could potentially be extended to other disease states and immunological phenotypes. A group of highly shared sequence variants was considered likely to be a technical artifact of the sequencing pipeline. A further reported finding was that TCR beta sequences accurately predicted the HLA-A and HLA-B alleles for most subjects in the first cohort. Strong co-occurrence of HLA alleles, especially DR and DQ, made assigning TCR associations to individual alleles difficult. Across donors, most TCR sequences were observed very rarely, whereas some public TCRs were present in many individuals. According to a later analysis, TCR association rates differed among HLA loci, with DRB1 alleles showing the most associated TCRs and HLA-C alleles showing the fewest. In a later analysis, HLA-associated TCR beta chains were found to be more clonally expanded and to have lower generation probabilities than equally common non-associated chains. A later analysis reported that several top co-occurrence clusters appeared linked to parvovirus B19, influenza, CMV and Epstein-Barr virus. For the cohort, immune exposure information was limited to CMV serostatus. Sequencing depth was assumed to be roughly uniform across donors in the presence/absence analyses, though that assumption may not hold. Only TCR beta chains were sequenced in this cohort, and the absence of alpha or paired-chain data limited detectable features. According to a later analysis, most CMV-associated TCR beta chains appeared to be HLA-restricted, and the HLA associations seemed to be driven largely by CMV exposure. Compared with the roughly 600-donor mean, donors in an Asian-associated ancestry cluster had fewer N-insertions in productive TCRs, according to a later genetic analysis. Broadly in line with IMGT annotations, most TCR beta V segments showed up in productive rearrangements about 90% or about 30% of the time in an earlier analysis of roughly 590 of the donors. Cytomegalovirus status was reported to be diagnosed by the classifier with high specificity and sensitivity in both the original and validation cohorts. Three of the identified cytomegalovirus-associated TCR beta chains were confirmed in vitro to be specific for cytomegalovirus antigens.

The rearrangement combines TRBV2 with TRBJ2-5; 8 bases in the junction line up with TRBD2. Specimen: PBMCs. This receptor was obtained from a woman in her thirties in good health and CMV-seronegative. Here is the DNA: TGTGCCAGCAGCCCCGGGGGGGGAGAGACCCAGTACTTC. This yields the protein CASSPGGGETQYF.